The rows below give T cell receptor beta chains drawn from one sample of a study of T cells in Graves' hyperthyroidism and ophthalmopathy. TCRdb processed the multiplex PCR reads anew with MiXCR; each CDR3 protein has one entry. The sample has about 520,000 distinct CDR3 sequences, around a quarter seen once. Source material: blood. These receptors all stem from a woman in her thirties with Graves' ophthalmopathy. Each CDR3 is given with its conserved first and last residue. The order of the fields is J gene, V gene, D gene, clone size, CDR3 DNA, CDR3 protein. A D gene is named only where the DNA matches it firmly. Rows give clone size only sometimes, using once, few, many, or a class for an expanded clone.

j_call: TRBJ1-1; v_call: TRBV7-3; d_call: .; clone_size: .; cdr3_nt: TGTGCCGGGTTGAAGAGGGGACCTTTCTTT; cdr3_aa: CAGLKRGPFF
j_call: TRBJ2-5; v_call: TRBV12-3/TRBV12-4; d_call: TRBD1; clone_size: few; cdr3_nt: TGTGCCAGCAGTCCGGACAGGACTCAAGAGACCCAGTACTTC; cdr3_aa: CASSPDRTQETQYF
j_call: TRBJ2-7; v_call: TRBV12-3/TRBV12-4; d_call: TRBD2; clone_size: .; cdr3_nt: TGTGCCAGCAGTCCCGCGGGAGGAACCTTCTACGAGCAGTACTTC; cdr3_aa: CASSPAGGTFYEQYF
j_call: TRBJ1-2; v_call: TRBV20-1; d_call: .; clone_size: few; cdr3_nt: TGCAGTGCTCCCCCCTTCAGGGGTACAATCCTCGGCTATGGCTACACCTTC; cdr3_aa: CSAPPFRGTILGYGYTF
j_call: TRBJ2-3; v_call: TRBV6-5; d_call: .; clone_size: .; cdr3_nt: TGTGCCAGCAGTTACCCCTACACAGATACGCAGTATTTT; cdr3_aa: CASSYPYTDTQYF
j_call: TRBJ1-2; v_call: TRBV6-4; d_call: TRBD1; clone_size: few; cdr3_nt: TGTGCCAGCAGTGACCCCGAGGGACAGTTCTACAACTATGGCTACACCTTC; cdr3_aa: CASSDPEGQFYNYGYTF
j_call: TRBJ2-5; v_call: TRBV7-9; d_call: TRBD1; clone_size: many; cdr3_nt: TGTGCCAGCAGCCCCCGGACAGGGAGAAGGAAGACCCAGTACTTC; cdr3_aa: CASSPRTGRRKTQYF
j_call: TRBJ1-2; v_call: TRBV2; d_call: .; clone_size: many; cdr3_nt: TGTGCCAGCGGCCAGGGTTTCGGCTACACCTTC; cdr3_aa: CASGQGFGYTF
j_call: TRBJ1-5; v_call: TRBV6-2/TRBV6-3; d_call: .; clone_size: many; cdr3_nt: TGTGCCAGCAGTGGGGCAGTGGATCAGCCCCAGCATTTT; cdr3_aa: CASSGAVDQPQHF
j_call: TRBJ1-2; v_call: TRBV4-1; d_call: TRBD1; clone_size: many; cdr3_nt: TGCGCCAGCAGCCAAGGCCGGACAGGATCGAACTATGGCTACACCTTC; cdr3_aa: CASSQGRTGSNYGYTF
j_call: TRBJ2-7; v_call: TRBV2; d_call: .; clone_size: .; cdr3_nt: TGTGCCAGCCTTTGGACCAGCTCCTACGAGCAGTACTTC; cdr3_aa: CASLWTSSYEQYF
j_call: TRBJ1-5; v_call: TRBV6-1; d_call: .; clone_size: many; cdr3_nt: TGTGCCAGCAGTGAATCGGGTGGAGGTTCCCAGCCCCAGCATTTT; cdr3_aa: CASSESGGGSQPQHF
j_call: TRBJ1-1; v_call: TRBV24-1; d_call: TRBD1; clone_size: few; cdr3_nt: TGTGCCACCAGTGACGGCAGGACAGGGGGCCGTACTGAAGCTTTCTTT; cdr3_aa: CATSDGRTGGRTEAFF
j_call: TRBJ2-5; v_call: TRBV7-2; d_call: .; clone_size: many; cdr3_nt: TGTGCCAGCAGCCCCCGGGCGTTGGTCGAGACCCAGTACTTC; cdr3_aa: CASSPRALVETQYF
j_call: TRBJ2-6; v_call: TRBV2; d_call: .; clone_size: many; cdr3_nt: TGTGCCAGCAGTGCGGGATTAGCTGGGGCCAACGTCCTGACTTTC; cdr3_aa: CASSAGLAGANVLTF
j_call: TRBJ2-2; v_call: TRBV27; d_call: TRBD1; clone_size: .; cdr3_nt: TGTGCCAGCAGTCCCGCGGACAGGGCGGGCACCGGGGAGCTGTTTTTT; cdr3_aa: CASSPADRAGTGELFF
j_call: TRBJ2-5; v_call: TRBV2; d_call: TRBD1; clone_size: .; cdr3_nt: TGTGCCAGCAGAGGACAGGTCCTGAAGACCCAGTACTTC; cdr3_aa: CASRGQVLKTQYF
j_call: TRBJ1-1; v_call: TRBV15; d_call: TRBD1; clone_size: .; cdr3_nt: TGTGCCACCAGCAGAGTCCCGACAGGGTATTTGAACACTGAAGCTTTCTTT; cdr3_aa: CATSRVPTGYLNTEAFF
j_call: TRBJ1-1; v_call: TRBV6-2/TRBV6-3; d_call: TRBD1; clone_size: many; cdr3_nt: TGTGCCAGCAGTTACTCAGGAGGCCAGGGGGTTATCGACACTGAAGCTTTCTTT; cdr3_aa: CASSYSGGQGVIDTEAFF
j_call: TRBJ1-5; v_call: TRBV19; d_call: .; clone_size: few; cdr3_nt: TGTGCCACCTCCCGGTGGGGTCTGAGCAATCAGCCCCAGCATTTT; cdr3_aa: CATSRWGLSNQPQHF
j_call: TRBJ2-7; v_call: TRBV29-1; d_call: .; clone_size: few; cdr3_nt: TGCAGCGTTGAGGCTAGCGCCTACGAGCAGTACTTC; cdr3_aa: CSVEASAYEQYF
j_call: TRBJ2-7; v_call: TRBV4-3; d_call: .; clone_size: many; cdr3_nt: TGCGCCAGCAGCCAAGATCCCCAGGGAAGCGACTCCTACGAGCAGTACTTC; cdr3_aa: CASSQDPQGSDSYEQYF
j_call: TRBJ1-3; v_call: TRBV12-3/TRBV12-4; d_call: .; clone_size: many; cdr3_nt: TGTGCCAGCAGTCTGTCGGGACTAGAGAACACCATATATTTT; cdr3_aa: CASSLSGLENTIYF
j_call: TRBJ1-3; v_call: TRBV30; d_call: TRBD1; clone_size: many; cdr3_nt: TGTGCCTGGACGGACAGGGTATATGGAAACACCATATATTTT; cdr3_aa: CAWTDRVYGNTIYF
j_call: TRBJ1-2; v_call: TRBV12-3/TRBV12-4; d_call: TRBD1; clone_size: .; cdr3_nt: TGTGCCAGCAGTTCCCCGACAGGGAGAGGCTACACCTTC; cdr3_aa: CASSSPTGRGYTF
j_call: TRBJ2-2; v_call: TRBV7-1; d_call: TRBD2; clone_size: .; cdr3_nt: TGTGCCAGCAGATCTACCTACGGTCGGACTAGCGGGGAAAACACCGGGGAGCTGTTTTTT; cdr3_aa: CASRSTYGRTSGENTGELFF
j_call: TRBJ2-2; v_call: TRBV7-2; d_call: .; clone_size: many; cdr3_nt: TGTGCCAGCAGCTTAAGCGTGACTAGGACCGGGGAGCTGTTTTTT; cdr3_aa: CASSLSVTRTGELFF
j_call: TRBJ1-6; v_call: TRBV28; d_call: .; clone_size: .; cdr3_nt: TGTGCCAGCAACAAGGACACAAATTCACCCCTCCACTTT; cdr3_aa: CASNKDTNSPLHF
j_call: TRBJ1-2; v_call: TRBV29-1; d_call: .; clone_size: few; cdr3_nt: TGCAGCGCCTCCTTTGGCTACACCTTC; cdr3_aa: CSASFGYTF
j_call: TRBJ2-6; v_call: TRBV7-3; d_call: TRBD2; clone_size: .; cdr3_nt: TGTGCCAGCAGCTTAAGCGGCGGGGGAGGGGCTGGGGCCAACGTCCTGACTTTC; cdr3_aa: CASSLSGGGGAGANVLTF
j_call: TRBJ1-1; v_call: TRBV20-1; d_call: .; clone_size: .; cdr3_nt: TGCAGTGCTAGAGATTGGGGGAGCGCGCCTATGAACACTGAAGCTTTCTTT; cdr3_aa: CSARDWGSAPMNTEAFF
j_call: TRBJ1-2; v_call: TRBV7-8; d_call: .; clone_size: .; cdr3_nt: TGTGCCAGCAGTGACTCGGATGGGGGTGCCTACACCTTC; cdr3_aa: CASSDSDGGAYTF
j_call: TRBJ1-2; v_call: TRBV4-1; d_call: .; clone_size: many; cdr3_nt: TGCGCCAGCAGCCAAGACCCCAGGGGCGATGGCTACACCTTC; cdr3_aa: CASSQDPRGDGYTF
j_call: TRBJ2-7; v_call: TRBV12-3/TRBV12-4; d_call: TRBD2; clone_size: few; cdr3_nt: TGTGCCAGCAGTGATTATTCCGGGACTAGCGGGCCCGAGCAGTACTTC; cdr3_aa: CASSDYSGTSGPEQYF
j_call: TRBJ2-7; v_call: TRBV13; d_call: TRBD1; clone_size: many; cdr3_nt: TGTGCCAGCAGCTCCCATGGGACAGGGATTGTCTACGAGCAGTACTTC; cdr3_aa: CASSSHGTGIVYEQYF
j_call: TRBJ2-7; v_call: TRBV4-2; d_call: TRBD2; clone_size: .; cdr3_nt: TGTGCCAGCAGCCAAGAGGGGCTAGCGGGGGCCTACGAGCAGTACTTC; cdr3_aa: CASSQEGLAGAYEQYF
j_call: TRBJ2-7; v_call: TRBV15; d_call: TRBD2; clone_size: many; cdr3_nt: TGTGCCACCAGCAGAGAGAGTAGCGGGGGCGAGCAGTACTTC; cdr3_aa: CATSRESSGGEQYF
j_call: TRBJ2-7; v_call: TRBV19; d_call: .; clone_size: many; cdr3_nt: TGTGCCAGTAGTGGGACATTCTACGAGCAGTACTTC; cdr3_aa: CASSGTFYEQYF
j_call: TRBJ1-2; v_call: TRBV7-2; d_call: .; clone_size: many; cdr3_nt: TGTGCCAGCAGCTTAGGTACAGGCCACGACTATGGCTACGCCTTC; cdr3_aa: CASSLGTGHDYGYAF
j_call: TRBJ1-2; v_call: TRBV12-3/TRBV12-4; d_call: .; clone_size: many; cdr3_nt: TGTGCCAGCACCCCGCGGGGGGATGGCTACACCTTC; cdr3_aa: CASTPRGDGYTF
j_call: TRBJ2-2; v_call: TRBV19; d_call: .; clone_size: few; cdr3_nt: TGTGCCAGTAGTATCGGGGGGCCAATACGGGAGCTGTTTTTT; cdr3_aa: CASSIGGPIRELFF
j_call: TRBJ2-3; v_call: TRBV6-2/TRBV6-3; d_call: .; clone_size: .; cdr3_nt: TGTGCCAGCACCAAAACACCCCATACGCAGTATTTT; cdr3_aa: CASTKTPHTQYF
j_call: TRBJ2-7; v_call: TRBV6-1; d_call: TRBD1; clone_size: many; cdr3_nt: TGTGCCAGCAGCTGGACAGGAATGGAAGACTACGAGCAGTACTTC; cdr3_aa: CASSWTGMEDYEQYF
j_call: TRBJ1-5; v_call: TRBV18; d_call: TRBD1; clone_size: .; cdr3_nt: TGTGCCAGCTCGGAAGACAGGGGAGATCAGCCCCAGCATTTT; cdr3_aa: CASSEDRGDQPQHF
j_call: TRBJ2-7; v_call: TRBV2; d_call: .; clone_size: many; cdr3_nt: TGTGCCAGCAGCGACAGGGTGGGAGGTTTATACGAGCAGTACTTC; cdr3_aa: CASSDRVGGLYEQYF
j_call: TRBJ2-2; v_call: TRBV7-8; d_call: .; clone_size: many; cdr3_nt: TGTGCCAGCAGCATATACAGCAGCGCGAACACCGGGGAGCTGTTTTTT; cdr3_aa: CASSIYSSANTGELFF
j_call: TRBJ1-1; v_call: TRBV20-1; d_call: .; clone_size: many; cdr3_nt: TGCAGTGCTAGTGGCGGGGGCACTGAAGCTTTCTTT; cdr3_aa: CSASGGGTEAFF
j_call: TRBJ1-5; v_call: TRBV18; d_call: TRBD1; clone_size: many; cdr3_nt: TGTGCCAGCTCACCACCGAACGGACAGGGCAATCAGCCCCAGCATTTT; cdr3_aa: CASSPPNGQGNQPQHF
j_call: TRBJ2-7; v_call: TRBV27; d_call: TRBD2; clone_size: .; cdr3_nt: TGTGCCACCGGGGGAGGGAACTACGAGCAGTACTTC; cdr3_aa: CATGGGNYEQYF
j_call: TRBJ2-7; v_call: TRBV20-1; d_call: TRBD2; clone_size: many; cdr3_nt: TGCAGTGCTACTCCCGTGAGCGGGGGGCTCTTCTACGAGCAGTACTTC; cdr3_aa: CSATPVSGGLFYEQYF
j_call: TRBJ2-7; v_call: TRBV28; d_call: .; clone_size: .; cdr3_nt: TGTGCCAGCAGTTTCCTTACTGGGGGGGCCTCCTCCTACGAGCAGTACTTC; cdr3_aa: CASSFLTGGASSYEQYF
j_call: TRBJ2-7; v_call: TRBV12-3/TRBV12-4; d_call: .; clone_size: many; cdr3_nt: TGTGCCAGCAGCGACAGTTACCTCTACGAGCAGTACTTC; cdr3_aa: CASSDSYLYEQYF
j_call: TRBJ2-4; v_call: TRBV6-2/TRBV6-3; d_call: .; clone_size: .; cdr3_nt: TGTGCCAGCAGTTACTCCGCTAAAAACATTCAGTACTTC; cdr3_aa: CASSYSAKNIQYF
j_call: TRBJ2-7; v_call: TRBV2; d_call: TRBD2; clone_size: many; cdr3_nt: TGTGCCAGCAGACTAGCGGCCTACGAGCAGTACTTC; cdr3_aa: CASRLAAYEQYF
j_call: TRBJ2-5; v_call: TRBV19; d_call: .; clone_size: few; cdr3_nt: TGTGCCAGTAGTAAGGGGAGAGGAGAGACCCAGTACTTC; cdr3_aa: CASSKGRGETQYF
j_call: TRBJ2-6; v_call: TRBV19; d_call: .; clone_size: .; cdr3_nt: TGTGCCAGTAGTATTGGTAACCCCGGGGCCAACGTCCTGACTTTC; cdr3_aa: CASSIGNPGANVLTF
j_call: TRBJ2-7; v_call: TRBV7-2; d_call: TRBD2; clone_size: few; cdr3_nt: TGTGCCAGCAGCTTACAAGCGGGAGACCCCTACGAGCAGTACTTC; cdr3_aa: CASSLQAGDPYEQYF